This T cell receptor beta chain was sequenced in a study of blood T cell repertoires in COVID-19. Overall study context: The analysed material was cDNA or gDNA that came from T cells, B-cell-depleted T cells, or PBMCs.

There are 15 residues in the CDR3. Germline V gene data show CDR1 as SNHLY and CDR2 as FYNNEI. Trimming removed 2 bases from V and 6 bases from J; junction bases left unmatched: 3. In the source study's methods: Amplification from reference gene primers served as the basis for estimated nucleated cell counts. Clones were sequenced by immunoSEQ multiplex PCR, and TCRdb holds only the in-frame ones, with some missing. V and J calls plus clone size are reproduced from that table; the DNA served to infer D and trimming. The sample has 250,000 or so clones; approximately 82% are singletons. This clonotype was obtained from a man under 40 who had recovered from COVID-19. The chain has TRBV2 and TRBJ2-3; 12 bases are shared with TRBD2. The source material was peripheral blood. The CDR3 region has the DNA TGTGCCAGCAGTGAACGGACTAGCGGGGAGGATACGCAGTATTTT. It specifies CASSERTSGEDTQYF.